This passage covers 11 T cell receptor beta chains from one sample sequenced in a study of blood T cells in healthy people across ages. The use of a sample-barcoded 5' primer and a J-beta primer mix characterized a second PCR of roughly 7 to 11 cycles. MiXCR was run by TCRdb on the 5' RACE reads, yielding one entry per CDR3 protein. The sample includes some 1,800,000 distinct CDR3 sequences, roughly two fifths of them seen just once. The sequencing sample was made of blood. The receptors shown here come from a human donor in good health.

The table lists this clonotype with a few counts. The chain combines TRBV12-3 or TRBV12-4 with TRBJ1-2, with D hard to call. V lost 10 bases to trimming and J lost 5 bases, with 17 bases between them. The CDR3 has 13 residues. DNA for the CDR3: TGTGCCACCGCCTCCCTGGTAGGGTATGGCTACACCTTC. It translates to CATASLVGYGYTF.

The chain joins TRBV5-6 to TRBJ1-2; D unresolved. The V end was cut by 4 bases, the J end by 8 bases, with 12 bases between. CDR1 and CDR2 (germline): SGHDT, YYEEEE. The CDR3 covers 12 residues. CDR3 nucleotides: TGTGCCAGCAGCGAGCGGGTCCTAGGCTACACCTTC. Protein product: CASSERVLGYTF.

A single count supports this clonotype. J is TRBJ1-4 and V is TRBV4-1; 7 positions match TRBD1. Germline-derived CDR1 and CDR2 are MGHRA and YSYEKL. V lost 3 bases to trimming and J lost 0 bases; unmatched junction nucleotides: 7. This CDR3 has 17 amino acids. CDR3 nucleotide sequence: TGCGCCAGCAGCCACGAGGGGGCTCGCGCAACTAATGAAAAACTGTTTTTT. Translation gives CASSHEGARATNEKLFF.

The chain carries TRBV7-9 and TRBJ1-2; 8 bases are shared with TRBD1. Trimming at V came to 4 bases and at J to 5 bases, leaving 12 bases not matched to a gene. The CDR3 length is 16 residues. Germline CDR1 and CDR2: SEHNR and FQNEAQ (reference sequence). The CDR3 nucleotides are TGTGCCAGCAGCTCAGATTCCAGGGGGCGACGGTATGGCTACACCTTC. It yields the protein CASSSDSRGRRYGYTF.

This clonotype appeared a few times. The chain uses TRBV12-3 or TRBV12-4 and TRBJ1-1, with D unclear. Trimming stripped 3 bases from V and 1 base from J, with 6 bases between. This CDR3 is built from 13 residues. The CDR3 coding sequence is TGTGCCAGCAGTTTTTTGCAGAACACTGAAGCTTTCTTT. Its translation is CASSFLQNTEAFF.

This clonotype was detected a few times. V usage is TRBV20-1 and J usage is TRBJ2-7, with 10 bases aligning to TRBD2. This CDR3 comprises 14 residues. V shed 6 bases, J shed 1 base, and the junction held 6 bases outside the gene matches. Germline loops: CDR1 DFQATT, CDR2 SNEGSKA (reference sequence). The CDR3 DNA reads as TGCAGTGCAGACGGACTAGCGGAATCCTACGAGCAGTACTTC. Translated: CSADGLAESYEQYF.

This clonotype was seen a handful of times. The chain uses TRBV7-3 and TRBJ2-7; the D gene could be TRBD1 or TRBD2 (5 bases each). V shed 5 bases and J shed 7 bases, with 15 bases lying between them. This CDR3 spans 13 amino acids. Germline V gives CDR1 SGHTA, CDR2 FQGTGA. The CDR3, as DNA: TGTGCCAGCAGCCGGGACCCCTCGGGGGAGCAGTACTTC. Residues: CASSRDPSGEQYF.

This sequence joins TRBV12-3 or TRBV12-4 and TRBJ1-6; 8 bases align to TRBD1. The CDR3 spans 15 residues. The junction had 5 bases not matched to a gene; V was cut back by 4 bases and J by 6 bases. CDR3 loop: CASSSGGLVNSPLHF. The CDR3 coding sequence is TGTGCCAGCAGTTCAGGGGGCCTCGTTAATTCACCCCTCCACTTT.

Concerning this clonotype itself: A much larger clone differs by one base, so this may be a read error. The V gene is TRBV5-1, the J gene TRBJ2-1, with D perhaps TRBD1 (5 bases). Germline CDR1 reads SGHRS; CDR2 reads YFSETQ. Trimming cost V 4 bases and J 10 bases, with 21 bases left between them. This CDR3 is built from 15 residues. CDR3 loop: CASSLDSLAPYEQFF. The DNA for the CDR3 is TGCGCCAGCAGCCTAGACAGTCTCGCACCCTACGAGCAGTTCTTC.

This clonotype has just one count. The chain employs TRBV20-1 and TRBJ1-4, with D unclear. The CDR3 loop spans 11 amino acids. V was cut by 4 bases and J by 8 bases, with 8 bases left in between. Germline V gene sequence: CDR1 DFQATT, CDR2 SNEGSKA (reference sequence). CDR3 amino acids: CSAILREKLFF. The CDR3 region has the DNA TGCAGTGCTATATTACGAGAAAAACTGTTTTTT.

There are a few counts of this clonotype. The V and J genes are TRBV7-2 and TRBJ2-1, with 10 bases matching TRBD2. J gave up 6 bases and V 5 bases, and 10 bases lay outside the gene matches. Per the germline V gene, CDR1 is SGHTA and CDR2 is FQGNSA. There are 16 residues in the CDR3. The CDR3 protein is CASSPWTSGRPNEQFF. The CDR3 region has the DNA TGTGCCAGCAGCCCCTGGACTAGCGGACGTCCCAATGAGCAGTTCTTC.